This note documents a single T cell receptor (beta chain) sequence. The target antigen is unknown. The entry originates in a study of T-cell reconstitution after alpha-beta-depleted transplantation in children. Trimming cost V 2 bases and J 3 bases; bases outside gene matches: 3. Per germline, CDR1 SGHRS and CDR2 YFSETQ. The length of the CDR3 is 14 residues. Notes on the study in general: The origin of high day-60 TCRbeta diversity in some patients lay in surviving recipient T cells and thymic progenitors. T-cell counts and diversity at one year post-transplant came mainly from newly produced T cells. By about two months after transplant, alpha-beta T cells reportedly arose from several hundred graft clones that had expanded.

As it was prepared, the TCRbeta library received unique molecular identifiers. TCRdb analysed the PCR reads with MiXCR anew, one entry per CDR3 protein. The sample carries 440,000 or so distinct CDR3 sequences, over 40% recorded once. This clonotype originated in a girl aged 2 to 9 with aplastic anemia, due to receive a stem cell transplant. The material was PBMCs, obtained before TCRalphabeta/CD19-depleted stem cell transplant. The V and J genes are TRBV5-1 and TRBJ2-3, with 7 bases lining up with TRBD2. CDR3 sequence (DNA): TGCGCCAGCAGCTTCGGGACTACGACAGATACGCAGTATTTT. Translated, it gives CASSFGTTTDTQYF. Full variable domain (missing parts from reference TRBV5-1 and TRBJ2-3): KAGVTQTPRYLIKTRGQQVTLSCSPISGHRSVSWYQQTPGQGLQFLFEYFSETQRNKGNFPGRFSGRQFSNSRSEMNVSTLELGDSALYLCASSFGTTTDTQYFGPGTRLTVL.